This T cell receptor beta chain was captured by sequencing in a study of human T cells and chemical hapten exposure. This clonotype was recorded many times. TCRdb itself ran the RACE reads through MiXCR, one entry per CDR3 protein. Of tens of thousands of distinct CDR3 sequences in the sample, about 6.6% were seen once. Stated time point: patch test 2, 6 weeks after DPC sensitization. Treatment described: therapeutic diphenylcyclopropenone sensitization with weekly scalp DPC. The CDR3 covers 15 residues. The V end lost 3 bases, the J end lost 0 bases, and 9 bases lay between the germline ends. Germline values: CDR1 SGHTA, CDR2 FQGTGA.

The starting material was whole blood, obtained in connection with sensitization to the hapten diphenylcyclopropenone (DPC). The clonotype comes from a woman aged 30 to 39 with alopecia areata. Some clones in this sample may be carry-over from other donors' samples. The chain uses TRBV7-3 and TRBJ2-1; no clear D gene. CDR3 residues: CASSFELSSYNEQFF. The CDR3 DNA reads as TGTGCCAGCAGCTTCGAGCTGAGCTCCTACAATGAGCAGTTCTTC.